The next 20 T cell receptor beta chains were all read from a single sample in a study of regulatory and conventional T cells in RAG deficiency. TCRdb keeps only in-frame clones here, not all; method: immunoSEQ multiplex PCR. The table has fewer than 35,000 clones, around 91% seen once. The same sample was also used in a study of regulatory T cells. In that study: Primers: 52 TRBV forward and 13 TRBJ reverse.

The sample was CD8+ T cells sorted from blood. The receptors come from a human donor in good health.

The chain links TRBV2 to TRBJ2-5, with TRBD1 matching over 8 bases. Germline V gene sequence: CDR1 SNHLY, CDR2 FYNNEI. The CDR3 extends over 15 amino acids. V lost 7 bases to trimming and J lost 4 bases; unmatched junction nucleotides: 11. The CDR3 nucleotides read TGTGCCAGCACCCTCCGGGACAGGAGAGCAGAGACCCAGTACTTC. Translated: CASTLRDRRAETQYF.

As for this clone: Mismatch with germline at one junction end may stem from a read error. The chain carries TRBV5-1 and TRBJ2-1, with 10 bases lining up with TRBD2. Germline lookup yields CDR1 SGHRS and CDR2 YFSETQ. The CDR3 totals 19 residues. The CDR3 coding sequence is TGCGCCAGCAGCTTACCGGCGTCTAGCGGGGGAAACTCCTACAATGAGCAGCTCTTC. Its protein is CASSLPASSGGNSYNEQLF.

The rearrangement joins TRBV14 to TRBJ2-2; 7 bases are a match to TRBD1. Germline assignment: CDR1 SGHDN and CDR2 FVKESK. The V and J ends lost 6 bases and 2 bases, in that order; junction bases with no gene match: 6. CDR3 length equals 15 residues. DNA for the CDR3: TGTGCCAGCAGACTAGGGACAGCTAACACCGGGGAGCTGTTTTTT. Encoded protein: CASRLGTANTGELFF.

V is TRBV5-4 and J is TRBJ1-2; maybe TRBD1 (5 bases). The length of the CDR3 is 15 residues. The V and J ends lost 4 bases and 0 bases respectively, with 13 bases between them. The germline gives CDR1 SGHNT, CDR2 YYREEE (reference sequence). The CDR3 is CASSPGTSANYGYTF. The DNA for the CDR3 is TGTGCCAGCAGCCCCGGGACTTCAGCTAACTATGGCTACACCTTC.

The chain is built from TRBV2 and TRBJ1-2, with a possible D match to TRBD1 (5 bases). Trimming pared 8 bases from V and 8 bases from J, leaving 18 bases between. The CDR3 runs to 13 residues. Germline V gene data show CDR1 as SNHLY and CDR2 as FYNNEI. The CDR3 here is CASGAAGGEGYTF. CDR3 nucleotides: TGTGCCAGCGGGGCTGCCGGTGGTGAAGGCTACACCTTC.

This clone appeared once. The chain couples TRBV27 to TRBJ2-5; 8 bases fit TRBD1. The J call is in doubt because the DNA end fits TRBJ2-7 better. The CDR3 extends over 14 amino acids. Germline-derived CDR1 and CDR2 are MNHEY and SMNVEV (reference sequence). The CDR3 spells CASGPQTGAYEQYF. CDR3 DNA sequence: TGTGCCAGCGGACCCCAGACAGGGGCCTACGAGCAGTACTTC.

V gene TRBV18 combines with J gene TRBJ2-7, with D hard to call. Trimming left V 3 bases short and J 9 bases short, with 15 bases between. The CDR3 loop spans 13 amino acids. Germline CDR1 reads KGHSH; CDR2 reads LQKENI. CDR3 amino acids: CASSPGTVKAQYF. The DNA of the CDR3 is TGTGCCAGCTCACCGGGAACAGTCAAAGCGCAGTACTTC.

The chain carries TRBV28 and TRBJ2-7; D possibly corresponds to TRBD2 (5 bases). Trimming removed 3 bases from V and 4 bases from J, with 16 bases in between. Per germline, CDR1 MDHEN and CDR2 SYDVKM. The CDR3 is made up of 15 amino acids. The CDR3 DNA reads as TGTGCCAGCAGTTTCCGGGGTTCTGCCAGATACGAGCAGTACTTC. Its protein product is CASSFRGSARYEQYF.

The gene calls are TRBV7-3 and TRBJ1-2, with D perhaps matching TRBD1 (6 bases). The CDR3 is 15 residues long. Germline V lookup: CDR1 SGHTA, CDR2 FQGTGA. V dropped 5 bases and J dropped 6 bases, with 19 bases sitting between them. The CDR3 is CASSPRGAGRDGYTF. The CDR3 region has the DNA TGTGCCAGCAGCCCTCGGGGGGCAGGAAGGGATGGCTACACCTTC.

This clone has more than one count but fewer than ten. The chain uses TRBV5-6 and TRBJ2-4; 12 bases map to TRBD1. Germline V gene lookup returns CDR1 SGHDT and CDR2 YYEEEE. The V gene end was trimmed by 4 bases and the J gene end by 9 bases; junction bases not matched to a gene: 8. This CDR3 is 15 amino acids long. The CDR3 coding sequence is TGTGCCAGCAGCCCGGGGGGACAGGGGGCGGGCATTCAGTACTTC. It codes for CASSPGGQGAGIQYF.

This chain joins TRBV30 and TRBJ2-7; 9 bases align to TRBD1. Germline V gene sequence: CDR1 GTSNPN, CDR2 SVGIG (reference sequence). The CDR3 is 13 residues long. J was trimmed by 5 bases and V by 4 bases; bases with no gene match: 6. The CDR3 DNA reads as TGTGCCTGGAACGGACAGGGGTCCCACGAGCAGTACTTC. It encodes CAWNGQGSHEQYF. Supplemented by reference TRBV30 and TRBJ2-7, the full variable domain reads SQTIHQWPATLVQPVGSPLSLECTVEGTSNPNLYWYRQAAGRGLQLLFYSVGIGQISSEVPQNLSASRPQDRQFILSSKKLLLSDSGFYLCAWNGQGSHEQYFGPGTRLTVT.

The chain employs TRBV11-2 and TRBJ2-7; D unclear. There are 14 residues in the CDR3. V was clipped by 5 bases and J by 2 bases, with 13 bases between them. Germline V lookup: CDR1 SGHAT, CDR2 FQNNGV. The CDR3 sequence: CASSPGYSPYEQYF. The CDR3 bases are TGTGCCAGCAGCCCCGGCTACAGCCCCTACGAGCAGTACTTC.

V is TRBV19 and J is TRBJ2-7; 10 bases map to TRBD1. V lost 5 bases to trimming and J lost 3 bases; unmatched junction nucleotides: 4. Per the germline V gene, CDR1 is LNHDA and CDR2 is SQIVND (reference sequence). The CDR3 consists of 14 residues. CDR3 DNA: TGTGCCAGTAGTCGGACAGGGGGACTCTACGAGCAGTACTTC. As protein: CASSRTGGLYEQYF.

This clone was seen a handful of times. The gene calls are TRBV28 and TRBJ2-2, with D possibly matching TRBD1 (6 bases). Germline-derived CDR1 and CDR2 are MDHEN and SYDVKM. This CDR3 contains 12 residues. In DNA, the CDR3 is TGTAAAACGACAGGAATCACCGGGGAGCTGTTTTTT. Amino acids: CKTTGITGELFF.

This chain joins TRBV28 and TRBJ2-3; unclear D gene. V gave up 2 bases and J gave up 4 bases, with 10 bases separating them. The CDR3 loop spans 14 amino acids. CDR1 and CDR2 from the germline V gene are MDHEN and SYDVKM. The CDR3 nucleotides are TGTGCCAGCAGTTTAGGGGTCGCCGCAGATACGCAGTATTTT. Its translation: CASSLGVAADTQYF.

This clone was detected only a few times. This chain links TRBV19 with TRBJ1-6; the match to TRBD1 covers 8 bases. The CDR3 has 14 residues. CDR1 LNHDA and CDR2 SQIVND come from the germline V gene (reference sequence). Trimming cost V 8 bases and J 9 bases; bases outside gene matches: 9. The CDR3, as DNA: TGTGCCAGTGACTCGGGGACAGGCCTTTCACCCCTCCACTTT. Encoded protein: CASDSGTGLSPLHF.

The chain links TRBV2 to TRBJ2-5, with 8 positions matching TRBD2. The tail of the sequence fits TRBJ2-7 better, so the J call may be wrong. Germline V lookup: CDR1 SNHLY, CDR2 FYNNEI. The CDR3 extends over 14 amino acids. CDR3 coding DNA: TGTGCCAGCAGTCGGATAGCGGGAACCTACGAGCAGTACTTC. This translates into CASSRIAGTYEQYF.

V and J are TRBV19 and TRBJ2-7; 10 bases map to TRBD2. The V gene's germline CDR1 is LNHDA and CDR2 SQIVND (reference sequence). J gave up 3 bases and V 4 bases, and 6 bases lay outside the gene matches. The CDR3 extends over 15 amino acids. CDR3 DNA: TGTGCCAGTAGTACGGGACTAGCGAGAAACTACGAGCAGTACTTC. Its translation: CASSTGLARNYEQYF.

The chain couples TRBV30 to TRBJ2-1, with D possibly TRBD1 on 6 matching bases. CDR3 length: 16 residues. The V and J ends lost 3 bases and 4 bases respectively, with 19 bases between them. Germline V gene data show CDR1 as GTSNPN and CDR2 as SVGIG (reference sequence). CDR3 in DNA: TGTGCCTGGAGCAACCTGGACAAGGGGGTATACAATGAGCAGTTCTTC. Translating it yields CAWSNLDKGVYNEQFF. Complete variable domain (other parts from reference TRBV30 and TRBJ2-1): SQTIHQWPATLVQPVGSPLSLECTVEGTSNPNLYWYRQAAGRGLQLLFYSVGIGQISSEVPQNLSASRPQDRQFILSSKKLLLSDSGFYLCAWSNLDKGVYNEQFFGPGTRLTVL.

The chain employs TRBV5-8 and TRBJ1-1, with D perhaps matching TRBD1 (6 bases). This CDR3 contains 14 residues. CDR1 and CDR2 (germline): SGHTS, YDEGEE. V was clipped by 3 bases and J by 5 bases, with 14 bases between them. The CDR3 nucleotides read TGTGCCAGCAGCTCCCTACAGGGTGGTACTGAAGCTTTCTTT. Translation: CASSSLQGGTEAFF.